This TCR beta chain is from a study of cytomegalovirus exposure and HLA in healthy donors. In germline, CDR1 is SGHDT, CDR2 YYEEEE. This CDR3 has 14 amino acids. V lost 0 bases and J 6 bases, leaving 13 bases between the germline ends. On this clone: Its antigen remains unknown.

Whole-study results and caveats: Investigators reported 150 to 200 TCR beta chains as tied to cytomegalovirus. Later analysis showed most CMV-associated TCR beta chains appearing HLA-restricted. HLA alleles were associated with roughly 17,000 TCR beta sequences in a later analysis at 0.05 false discovery rate.

The study ran its PCR with 60 Vbeta and 13 Jbeta primers. Sequencing used immunoSEQ multiplex PCR; TCRdb keeps in-frame clones, though not all of them. The sample includes approximately 160,000 clones, about 63% of them seen just once. The rearrangement joins TRBV5-6 to TRBJ2-7; TRBD2 is a possible D gene (6 bases). Sequencing was done on a sample of PBMCs. The sequence was obtained from a middle-aged woman in good health and CMV-seropositive. CDR3 bases: TGTGCCAGCAGCTTGGGGCGGGGTGGGGTCGAGCAGTACTTC. Protein sequence: CASSLGRGGVEQYF.